This T cell receptor (beta chain) was captured in a study of shared clonotypes between healthy human individuals. Trimming removed 2 bases at V and 3 bases at J, with 13 bases between. Germline values: CDR1 GTSNPN, CDR2 SVGIG (reference sequence). The CDR3 loop spans 15 amino acids. Each subset's genomic DNA was split evenly across several immunoSEQ plates. Assay: immunoSEQ multiplex PCR; the TCRdb copy retains only in-frame clones and omits some. This table holds some 490,000 clones, 81% found once. Adult Caucasians living in Nashville, Tennessee made up all of the donors. With unsorted samples, genomic DNA was obtained from some 100 million PBMCs. Note on this clone: A far larger clone is off by one base, so a read error is likely. This specimen includes other DNA sequences encoding the same CDR3.

The clonotype originates from a woman in her 40s in good health. Some clones in this sample may be carry-over from other donors' samples. The gene calls are TRBV30 and TRBJ2-2, with D hard to call. Sequenced material: PBMCs. In DNA form, the CDR3 reads TGTGCCTGGAGTATAGGTCGAGTTGACACCGGGGAGCTGTTTTTT. Its protein product is CAWSIGRVDTGELFF.